What follows describes a single T cell receptor beta chain. The data were obtained in a study of blood T cell repertoires in COVID-19. The overall study: Some COVID-19 samples were acute and others convalescent; all came from the United States, Italy and Spain. From T cells, B-cell-depleted T cells, or PBMCs came the material, which was cDNA or gDNA.

Seattle-derived patients entered the study during active infection and were followed longitudinally. Original analysis: Scientists estimated how many nucleated cells there were by amplifying reference gene primers. Assay: immunoSEQ multiplex PCR; the TCRdb copy retains only in-frame clones and omits some. Clone size and V and J calls were adopted from that table, with D and trimming inferred from the DNA. The table lists under 200,000 clones, roughly 86% of them singletons. Germline-derived CDR1 and CDR2 are MNHEY and SVGEGT. The CDR3 extends over 15 amino acids. The V and J ends lost 5 bases and 5 bases, in that order; junction bases with no gene match: 9.

Sequenced: peripheral blood. The rearrangement uses TRBV6-2 or TRBV6-3 and TRBJ2-3; 8 bases match TRBD1. This sequence originates from a woman aged 80 or over with COVID-19, enrolled during active disease. The CDR3 bases are TGTGCCAGCAGTGGTGCCGGGACAGGTGAAGATACGCAGTATTTT. This translates into CASSGAGTGEDTQYF.